The next 6 T cell receptor beta chains were all read from a single sample in a study of shared T cell receptors in the human thymus. Sequencing used immunoSEQ multiplex PCR; TCRdb keeps in-frame clones, though not all of them. Altogether about 540,000 clones are present, 70% to 80% being singletons, with the ten largest covering approximately 0.013%. This sample was shared with a second study, whose subject was human thymus T cells.

Sample: thymocytes. These receptors were collected from a boy under three years old with a congenital heart defect.

J is TRBJ1-1 and V is TRBV5-1, with TRBD1 as a possible D gene (5 bases). V was pared by 1 base and J by 7 bases, with 11 bases between. Looked up from germline, CDR1 is SGHRS and CDR2 is YFSETQ. The CDR3 totals 13 residues. The CDR3 sequence: CASSLPRGGEAFF. CDR3 coding DNA: TGCGCCAGCAGCTTGCCCCGGGGGGGTGAAGCTTTCTTT.

The CDR3 DNA is TGTGCCAGCAGTCCACAGGGGGCTGGGGCCAACGTCCTGACTTTC. Translated: CASSPQGAGANVLTF. V gene TRBV2 combines with J gene TRBJ2-6; 8 bases map to TRBD1. The CDR3 has 15 amino acids. CDR1 is SNHLY and CDR2 is FYNNEI in the germline V gene. V shed 5 bases and J 2 bases; nucleotides not matched to a gene: 2.

J is TRBJ2-7 and V is TRBV19; 14 bases align to TRBD2. This CDR3 spans 13 amino acids. The germline V gene encodes CDR1 LNHDA and CDR2 SQIVND (reference sequence). The V segment lost 10 bases and the J segment 5 bases; nucleotides outside the gene matches: 4. The CDR3 is CATRGLAGDEQYF. The CDR3 DNA is TGTGCCACCCGGGGACTAGCGGGAGACGAGCAGTACTTC.

The V and J genes are TRBV6-1 and TRBJ2-5; no firm D call. CDR3 length: 13 residues. Trimming pared 8 bases from V and 5 bases from J, leaving 15 bases between. Germline V CDR1 and CDR2: MNHNS, SASEGT. CDR3 sequence reads: CASLPRPWETQYF. CDR3 nucleotide sequence: TGTGCCAGCCTGCCTAGGCCCTGGGAGACCCAGTACTTC.

The chain joins TRBV28 to TRBJ2-2; 8 bases are a match to TRBD1. V lost 7 bases to trimming and J lost 1 base; unmatched junction nucleotides: 5. This CDR3 has 15 amino acids. In germline, CDR1 is MDHEN, CDR2 SYDVKM. CDR3 nucleotides: TGTGCCAGCACCCCCGGACAGGGGAACACCGGGGAGCTGTTTTTT. Its protein product is CASTPGQGNTGELFF.

This chain uses TRBV28 with TRBJ2-5, with D tentatively TRBD2 (5 bases). Between the trimmed V and J ends, which lost 6 bases and 2 bases, there was a span of 13 bases. Germline V gene lookup returns CDR1 MDHEN and CDR2 SYDVKM. The CDR3 sequence is 14 residues long. The CDR3 is CASSPPRDQETQYF. The CDR3 nucleotides are TGTGCCAGCAGCCCTCCCCGGGATCAAGAGACCCAGTACTTC.